This T cell receptor beta chain was recorded in a study of post-analysis software for immune sequencing data. Broader study findings: Relative to controls, patients had several TRBV segments at higher frequency, with TRBV5-6, TRBV5-1 and TRBV20-1 among these. Batch-matched samples strongly co-clustered by F measure.

This clonotype was found a few times. Its antigen is not identified. The library was made from cDNA and included unique molecular identifiers. TCRdb reprocessed the PCR reads with MiXCR, giving one entry per CDR3 protein. This table has roughly 540,000 distinct CDR3 sequences, 30% to 40% appearing once. The CDR3 is 15 amino acids. Germline CDR1 reads SGHTA; CDR2 reads FQGNSA. The receptor was isolated from a girl under 18 with multiple sclerosis. Sequenced input: blood. The chain recombines TRBV7-2 with TRBJ2-5; perhaps TRBD2 as D (6 bases). The J call is uncertain, as TRBJ2-7 better fits the DNA end. CDR3 sequence: CASSIGYGGTYEQYF. The CDR3 nucleotides are TGTGCCAGCAGCATAGGATATGGGGGGACCTACGAGCAGTACTTC.